Below are 3 T cell receptor beta chains sequenced from a single sample in a study of vaccination and CD4 T cells after COVID-19. No antigen has been identified for these receptors. Sequencing of cultured CD4+ T cell DNA used the Oncomine TCR Beta short-read assay. One entry per CDR3 protein, called by TCRdb with MiXCR from the PCR reads. The profile shows about 21,000 distinct CDR3 sequences, under 80% of them singletons. Treatment given: roughly nine-day PBMC culture with coronavirus spike peptide pools or control peptides (ViraFEST assay). The sequencing used CD4+ T cells from blood, cultured in vitro, collected before SARS-CoV-2 vaccination. The receptors were sampled from a human donor who received a COVID-19 vaccine.

This clonotype turned up a few times. The chain carries TRBV20-1 and TRBJ2-5; TRBD2 matches at 7 bases. The V and J ends lost 5 bases and 4 bases, in that order; junction bases with no gene match: 7. The germline CDR1 and CDR2 sequences are DFQATT and SNEGSKA (reference sequence). The length of the CDR3 is 13 residues. CDR3 nucleotide sequence: TGCAGTGCTCCCCCGGGCGGGGGAGAGACCCAGTACTTC. This gives the protein CSAPPGGGETQYF.

The V gene is TRBV5-4, the J gene TRBJ2-5; 11 bases are shared with TRBD2. V was clipped by 4 bases and J by 4 bases; unmatched bases: 9. CDR1 and CDR2 (germline): SGHNT, YYREEE (reference sequence). The CDR3 runs to 16 residues. DNA for the CDR3: TGTGCCAGCAGCCGCCCATTACTAGCGGGGGTAGAGACCCAGTACTTC. Protein sequence: CASSRPLLAGVETQYF.

The rearrangement joins TRBV18 to TRBJ1-1, with D perhaps matching TRBD1 (6 bases). The CDR3 sequence is 15 residues long. The V gene's germline CDR1 is KGHSH and CDR2 LQKENI. V gave up 2 bases and J gave up 5 bases, with 15 bases separating them. The CDR3 loop reads CASSPTGRGGTEAFF. The DNA of the CDR3 is TGTGCCAGCTCACCAACGGGGAGGGGGGGGACTGAAGCTTTCTTT.